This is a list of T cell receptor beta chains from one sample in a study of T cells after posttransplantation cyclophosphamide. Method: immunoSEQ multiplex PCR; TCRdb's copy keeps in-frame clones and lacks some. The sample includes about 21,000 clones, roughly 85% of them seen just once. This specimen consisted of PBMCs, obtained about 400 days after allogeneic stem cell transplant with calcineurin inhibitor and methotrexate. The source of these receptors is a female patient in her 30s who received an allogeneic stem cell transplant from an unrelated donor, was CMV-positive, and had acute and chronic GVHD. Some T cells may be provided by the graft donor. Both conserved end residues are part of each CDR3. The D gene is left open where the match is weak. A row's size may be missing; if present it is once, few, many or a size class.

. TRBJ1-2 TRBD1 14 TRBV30 CAWSVHGTGSGYTF TGTGCCTGGAGTGTACACGGGACAGGGAGCGGCTACACCTTC
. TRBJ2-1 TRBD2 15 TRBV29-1 CSVGGQSGTYNEQFF TGCAGCGTTGGGGGTCAAAGCGGGACCTACAATGAGCAGTTCTTC
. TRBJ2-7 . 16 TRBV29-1 CSVEDRDSVQTYEQYF TGCAGCGTTGAAGACCGGGACTCCGTCCAAACCTACGAGCAGTACTTC
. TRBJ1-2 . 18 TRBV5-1 CASRASRGPVLTNYGYTF TGCGCCAGCCGCGCCTCCCGTGGTCCTGTCCTGACTAACTATGGCTACACCTTC
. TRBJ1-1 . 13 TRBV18 CASSPPSRAEAFF TGTGCCAGCTCACCACCTTCGAGGGCTGAAGCTTTCTTT
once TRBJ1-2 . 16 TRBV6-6 CASSYTGRGTNYGYTF TGTGCCAGCAGTTACACGGGGAGGGGAACTAACTATGGCTACACCTTC
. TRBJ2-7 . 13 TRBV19 CASSRKGDERQYF TGTGCCAGTAGCCGTAAGGGGGATGAGAGGCAGTACTTC
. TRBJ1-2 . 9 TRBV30 CACSPTYTF TGTGCCTGTAGCCCCACCTACACCTTC
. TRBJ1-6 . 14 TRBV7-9 CASSQGQNNSPLHF TGTGCCAGCAGCCAGGGACAAAATAATTCACCCCTCCACTTT
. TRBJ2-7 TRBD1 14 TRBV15 CATSIARGPFEQYF TGTGCCACCAGCATTGCCAGGGGGCCTTTCGAGCAGTACTTC